A selection of T cell receptor beta chains follows, all from one sample in a study of blood T cell repertoires in COVID-19. TCRdb's table, derived via immunoSEQ multiplex PCR, lists solely in-frame clones and lacks some. The data show approximately 300,000 clones, 90% seen once. Sequenced input: peripheral blood. Receptor source: a middle-aged woman with COVID-19, enrolled during active disease. The CDR3 runs from the conserved cysteine through the conserved F or W. D genes are given only for firm matches. Clone size is stated in some rows and not others, as once, few, many or a class when expanded.

clone_size	j_call	v_call	d_call	cdr3_nt	cdr3_aa
-	TRBJ2-2	TRBV3-1/TRBV3-2	-	TGTGCCAGCAGCCGCAGGGTAAGAGACACCGGGGAGCTGTTTTTT	CASSRRVRDTGELFF
-	TRBJ2-7	TRBV10-3	-	TGTGCCATCAGTCAGTCGGGGGCTCTCGACGAGCAGTACTTC	CAISQSGALDEQYF
-	TRBJ1-4	TRBV27	TRBD1	TGTGCCAGCAGTTTAGGGGACAGGGCGCTGGAAAAACTGTTTTTT	CASSLGDRALEKLFF
-	TRBJ2-3	TRBV29-1	-	TGCAGCATTGAGAGGCGGGACGGCACAGATACGCAGTATTTT	CSIERRDGTDTQYF
-	TRBJ1-1	TRBV5-1	-	TGCGCCAGCAGCTTGGACATGAACACTGAAGCTTTCTTT	CASSLDMNTEAFF
-	TRBJ1-2	TRBV25-1	TRBD1	TGTGCCAGCACGGACAGGGTCTATGGCTACACCTTC	CASTDRVYGYTF
once	TRBJ1-2	TRBV12-3/TRBV12-4	-	TGTGCCAGCAGCCAACAGGACTATGGCTACACCTTC	CASSQQDYGYTF
-	TRBJ2-5	TRBV5-1	TRBD1	TGCGCCAGCAGCTTGGATGGACAGGGCTTAGAGACCCAGTACTTC	CASSLDGQGLETQYF
once	TRBJ2-3	TRBV3-1/TRBV3-2	-	TGTGCCAGCAGCCAGGGTACACTAAGTAGCACAGATACGCAGTATTTT	CASSQGTLSSTDTQYF
-	TRBJ2-3	TRBV6-5	-	TGTGCCAGCAATCTCCCCACAGATACGCAGTATTTT	CASNLPTDTQYF
-	TRBJ2-3	TRBV9	-	TGTGCCAGCAGCGTAGGTGGCCGAGATACGCAGTATTTT	CASSVGGRDTQYF
-	TRBJ2-1	TRBV7-9	TRBD1	TGTGCCAGCAGCCAGAGACAGGGTATTACCTACAATGAGCAGTTCTTC	CASSQRQGITYNEQFF
-	TRBJ1-4	TRBV6-5	-	TGTGCCAGCAGTTACTCTTCGGGGGAGACTAATGAAAAACTGTTTTTT	CASSYSSGETNEKLFF
-	TRBJ2-1	TRBV13	TRBD1	TGTGCCAGCAGCCCCCGGACAGGGTACAATGAGCAGTTCTTC	CASSPRTGYNEQFF
-	TRBJ2-2	TRBV6-4	TRBD1	TGTGCCAGCAGTGACTCGAACAGGGGAGACACCGGGGAGCTGTTTTTT	CASSDSNRGDTGELFF
-	TRBJ2-3	TRBV7-9	TRBD2	TGTGCCAGCAGCTTAGAGCCTAGCGGGCTTACAGATACGCAGTATTTT	CASSLEPSGLTDTQYF
few	TRBJ1-2	TRBV7-9	-	TGTGCCAGCAGCTCCCCCCTAGGTGAGGGCTACACCTTC	CASSSPLGEGYTF
-	TRBJ2-3	TRBV5-1	TRBD2	TGCGCCAGCAGCTCCCGACTAGCGGGAGGGTCCCTACCCACAGATACGCAGTATTTT	CASSSRLAGGSLPTDTQYF
-	TRBJ2-3	TRBV5-1	-	TGCGCCAGCAGCCGTACTAGCACAGATACGCAGTATTTT	CASSRTSTDTQYF
-	TRBJ2-6	TRBV19	-	TGTGCCAGTAGTCTTGGAGGAATATCTGGGGCCAACGTCCTGACTTTC	CASSLGGISGANVLTF
-	TRBJ2-7	TRBV5-1	-	TGCGCCAGCAGCTTGGTTCCGGGCGGGTTAACCTACGAGCAGTACTTC	CASSLVPGGLTYEQYF
once	TRBJ1-1	TRBV4-3	-	TGCGCCCGCAGCCAACCGGGGGCGGGGGGCACTGAAGCTTTCTTT	CARSQPGAGGTEAFF
-	TRBJ1-3	TRBV11-2	TRBD1	TGTGCCAGCAGCTTAGCCTCGACAGGGACTGGAAACACCATATATTTT	CASSLASTGTGNTIYF
-	TRBJ1-1	TRBV9	-	TGTGCCAGCAGCGTAGCGGTGAACACTGAAGCTTTCTTT	CASSVAVNTEAFF
-	TRBJ2-4	TRBV4-3	TRBD2	TGCGCCAGCAGCCAAGAAGGTGGCGGGGGGCGGAACATTCAGTACTTC	CASSQEGGGGRNIQYF
-	TRBJ1-2	TRBV7-2	TRBD1	TGTGCCAGCAGCCCCGACAGGGGGCGACGGGATGGCTACACCTTC	CASSPDRGRRDGYTF
-	TRBJ1-6	TRBV14	-	TGTGCCAGCAGCCAACCCTTGGGGGGCTATAATTCACCCCTCCACTTT	CASSQPLGGYNSPLHF
-	TRBJ1-3	TRBV19	-	TGTGCCAGTAGTGTCCCCAGGGGCGTTGGAAACACCATATATTTT	CASSVPRGVGNTIYF
-	TRBJ1-2	TRBV2	TRBD1	TGTGCCATCGGGACAGAATATGGCTACACCTTC	CAIGTEYGYTF
-	TRBJ1-3	TRBV9	TRBD1	TGTGCCAGCAGCGCTAAGGACAGGGGGTTGAACACCATATATTTT	CASSAKDRGLNTIYF
-	TRBJ2-7	TRBV24-1	TRBD2	TGTGCCACCAGTGATCCCAGCGGGGGGTCCTACGAGCAGTACTTC	CATSDPSGGSYEQYF
once	TRBJ1-2	TRBV6-6	-	TGTGCCAGCAGTTACGGGGGGAGCTACACCTTC	CASSYGGSYTF
-	TRBJ1-1	TRBV7-2	TRBD1	TGTGCCAGCAGCTGGGGACAGGTGAACACTGAAGCTTTCTTT	CASSWGQVNTEAFF
-	TRBJ1-1	TRBV6-5	-	TGTGCCAGCACCTCAATGGGGCGGGGGAACACTGAAGCTTTCTTT	CASTSMGRGNTEAFF
-	TRBJ2-7	TRBV18	-	TGTGCCAGCTCACCCCCTAGCTCCTACGAGCAGTACTTC	CASSPPSSYEQYF
-	TRBJ1-2	TRBV5-1	-	TGCGCCAGCAGCTTGGGACAGGCCGACTACACCTTC	CASSLGQADYTF
-	TRBJ2-7	TRBV4-3	-	TGCGCCAGCAGCCAAGGATCCCCCCTGGGGGGAGGTACCTACGAGCAGTACTTC	CASSQGSPLGGGTYEQYF
few	TRBJ1-1	TRBV11-2	-	TGTGCCAGCAGCCGAGGGATGCCAATTGAAGCTTTCTTT	CASSRGMPIEAFF
-	TRBJ1-2	TRBV19	-	TGTGCCAGTAGTATTGGCGGGGGTGTCGCCTATGGCTACACCTTC	CASSIGGGVAYGYTF
-	TRBJ1-5	TRBV30	TRBD1	TGTGCCTGGAGCGGACAGGGTTGGCAGCCCCAGCATTTT	CAWSGQGWQPQHF
-	TRBJ2-2	TRBV5-4	TRBD1	TGTGCCAGCAGCGGAGAGAGAAGGACAGGGAACACCGGGGAGCTGTTTTTT	CASSGERRTGNTGELFF
once	TRBJ2-7	TRBV4-3	-	TGCGCCAGCAGCCAAGGTCAAAACAAACGGGACTACGAGCAGTACTTC	CASSQGQNKRDYEQYF
-	TRBJ1-5	TRBV5-8	TRBD1	TGTGCCAGCAGCGGGAGACAGGGGGGCAATCAGCCCCAGCATTTT	CASSGRQGGNQPQHF
-	TRBJ2-1	TRBV24-1	-	TGTGCCACCAGTGACAGGGCCCCTGGTACGGCGGACAATGAGCAGTTCTTC	CATSDRAPGTADNEQFF
-	TRBJ1-4	TRBV2	-	TGTGCCAGCTTAACACAGGGACGAGATGAAAAACTGTTTTTT	CASLTQGRDEKLFF
-	TRBJ2-3	TRBV29-1	TRBD2	TGCAGCGCATGGGGGGGACTAGCGGGAGCGGGACGTACGCAGTATTTT	CSAWGGLAGAGRTQYF
-	TRBJ2-4	TRBV25-1	TRBD2	TGTGCCAGCAGTCCTTCTAGCGGGAGAAATGGCGTAAACATTCAGTACTTC	CASSPSSGRNGVNIQYF
-	TRBJ2-5	TRBV28	-	TGTGCCAGCCTTGGGAGGGGCAGGGGGCATCAAGAGACCCAGTACTTC	CASLGRGRGHQETQYF